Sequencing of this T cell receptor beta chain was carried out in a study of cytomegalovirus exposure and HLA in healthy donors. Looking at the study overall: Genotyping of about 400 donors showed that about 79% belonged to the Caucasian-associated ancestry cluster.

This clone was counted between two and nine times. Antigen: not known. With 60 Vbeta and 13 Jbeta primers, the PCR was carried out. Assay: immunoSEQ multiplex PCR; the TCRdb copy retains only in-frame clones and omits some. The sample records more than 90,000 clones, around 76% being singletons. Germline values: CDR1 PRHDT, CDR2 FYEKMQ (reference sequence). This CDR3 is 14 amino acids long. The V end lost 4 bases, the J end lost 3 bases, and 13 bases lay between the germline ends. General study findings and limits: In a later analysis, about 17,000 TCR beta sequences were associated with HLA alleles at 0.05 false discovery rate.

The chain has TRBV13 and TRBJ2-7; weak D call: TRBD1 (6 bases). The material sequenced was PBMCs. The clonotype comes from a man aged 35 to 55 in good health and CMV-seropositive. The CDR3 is CASSWGLGGYEQYF. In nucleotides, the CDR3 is TGTGCCAGCAGCTGGGGGCTAGGGGGCTACGAGCAGTACTTC.